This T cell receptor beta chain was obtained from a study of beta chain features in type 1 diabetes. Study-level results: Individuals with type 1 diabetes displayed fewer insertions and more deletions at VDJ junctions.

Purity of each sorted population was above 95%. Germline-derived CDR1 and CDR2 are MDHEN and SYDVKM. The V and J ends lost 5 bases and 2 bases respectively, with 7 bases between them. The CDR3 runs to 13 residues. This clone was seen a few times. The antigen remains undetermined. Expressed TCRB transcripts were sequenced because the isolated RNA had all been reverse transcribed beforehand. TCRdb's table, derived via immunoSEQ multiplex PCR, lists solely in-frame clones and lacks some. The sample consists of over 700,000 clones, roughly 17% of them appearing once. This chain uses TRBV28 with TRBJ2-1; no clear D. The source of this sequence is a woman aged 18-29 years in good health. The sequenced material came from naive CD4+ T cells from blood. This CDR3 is CASSLSAYNEQFF. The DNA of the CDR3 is TGTGCCAGCAGTCTAAGCGCCTACAATGAGCAGTTCTTC.